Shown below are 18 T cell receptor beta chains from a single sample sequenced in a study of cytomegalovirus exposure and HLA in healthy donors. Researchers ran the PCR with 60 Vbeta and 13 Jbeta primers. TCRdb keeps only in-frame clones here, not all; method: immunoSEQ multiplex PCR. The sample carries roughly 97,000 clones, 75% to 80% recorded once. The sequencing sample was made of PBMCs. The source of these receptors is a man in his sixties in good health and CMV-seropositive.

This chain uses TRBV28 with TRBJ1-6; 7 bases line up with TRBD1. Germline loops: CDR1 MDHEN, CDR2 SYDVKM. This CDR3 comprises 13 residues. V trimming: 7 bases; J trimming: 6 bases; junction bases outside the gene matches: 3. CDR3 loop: CASMGQSNSPLHF. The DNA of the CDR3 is TGTGCCAGCATGGGACAGAGTAATTCACCCCTCCACTTT.

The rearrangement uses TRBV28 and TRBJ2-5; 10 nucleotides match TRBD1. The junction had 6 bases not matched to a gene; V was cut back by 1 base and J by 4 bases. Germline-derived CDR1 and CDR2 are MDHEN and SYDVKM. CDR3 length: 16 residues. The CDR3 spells CASSLSGTGVGETQYF. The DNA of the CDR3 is TGTGCCAGCAGTTTATCGGGGACAGGGGTTGGAGAGACCCAGTACTTC.

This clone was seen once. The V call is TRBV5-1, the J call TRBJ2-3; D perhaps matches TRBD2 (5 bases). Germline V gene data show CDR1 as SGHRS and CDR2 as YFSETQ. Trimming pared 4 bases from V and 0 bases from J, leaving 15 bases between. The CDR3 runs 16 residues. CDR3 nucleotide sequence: TGCGCCAGCAGCCATAGGACTGCGGGTAGCACAGATACGCAGTATTTT. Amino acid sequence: CASSHRTAGSTDTQYF. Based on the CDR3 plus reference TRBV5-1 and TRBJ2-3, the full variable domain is KAGVTQTPRYLIKTRGQQVTLSCSPISGHRSVSWYQQTPGQGLQFLFEYFSETQRNKGNFPGRFSGRQFSNSRSEMNVSTLELGDSALYLCASSHRTAGSTDTQYFGPGTRLTVL.

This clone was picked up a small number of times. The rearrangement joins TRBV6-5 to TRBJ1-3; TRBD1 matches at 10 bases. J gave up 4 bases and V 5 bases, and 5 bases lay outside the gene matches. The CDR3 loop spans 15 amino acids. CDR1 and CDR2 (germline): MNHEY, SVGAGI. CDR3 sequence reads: CASSPSTGGGNTIYF. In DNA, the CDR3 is TGTGCCAGCAGTCCTTCGACAGGGGGCGGAAACACCATATATTTT.

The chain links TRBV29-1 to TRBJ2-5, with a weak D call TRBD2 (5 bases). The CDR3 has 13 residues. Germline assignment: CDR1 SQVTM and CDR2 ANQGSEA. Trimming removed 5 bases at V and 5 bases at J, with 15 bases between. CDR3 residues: CSVPPGSGETQYF. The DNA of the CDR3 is TGCAGCGTTCCTCCGGGATCTGGTGAGACCCAGTACTTC.

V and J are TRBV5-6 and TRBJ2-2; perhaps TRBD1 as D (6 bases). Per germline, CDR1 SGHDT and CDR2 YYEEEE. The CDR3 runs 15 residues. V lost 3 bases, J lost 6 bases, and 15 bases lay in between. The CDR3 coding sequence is TGTGCCAGCAGCTCGGGACACTCTTACGCCGGGGAGCTGTTTTTT. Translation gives CASSSGHSYAGELFF.

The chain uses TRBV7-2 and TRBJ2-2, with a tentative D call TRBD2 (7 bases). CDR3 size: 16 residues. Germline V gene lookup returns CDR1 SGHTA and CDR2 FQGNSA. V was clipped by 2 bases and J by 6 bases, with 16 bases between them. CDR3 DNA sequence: TGTGCCAGCAGCTTAAGGGGGGGGCTTGCCGCCGGGGAGCTGTTTTTT. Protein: CASSLRGGLAAGELFF.

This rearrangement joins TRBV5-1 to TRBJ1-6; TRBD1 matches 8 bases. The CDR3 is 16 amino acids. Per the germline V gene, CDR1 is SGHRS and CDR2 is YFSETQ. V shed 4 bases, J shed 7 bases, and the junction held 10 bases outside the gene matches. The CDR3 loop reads CASSPGQGVGNSPLHF. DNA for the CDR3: TGCGCCAGCAGCCCTGGACAGGGTGTAGGCAATTCACCCCTCCACTTT.

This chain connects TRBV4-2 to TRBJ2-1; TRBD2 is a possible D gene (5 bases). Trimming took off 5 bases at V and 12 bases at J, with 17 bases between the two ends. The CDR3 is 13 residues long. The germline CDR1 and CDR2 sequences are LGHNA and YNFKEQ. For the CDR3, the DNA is TGTGCCAGCAGCGAAGTAGGTTCGGGGTGGCAGTTCTTC. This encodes CASSEVGSGWQFF.

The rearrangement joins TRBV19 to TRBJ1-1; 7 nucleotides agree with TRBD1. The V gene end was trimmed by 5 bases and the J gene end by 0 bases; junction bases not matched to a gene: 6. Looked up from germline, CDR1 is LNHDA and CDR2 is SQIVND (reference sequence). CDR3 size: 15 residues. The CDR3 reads CASSLSGTVNTEAFF. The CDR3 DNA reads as TGTGCCAGTAGTCTTTCCGGGACAGTGAACACTGAAGCTTTCTTT.

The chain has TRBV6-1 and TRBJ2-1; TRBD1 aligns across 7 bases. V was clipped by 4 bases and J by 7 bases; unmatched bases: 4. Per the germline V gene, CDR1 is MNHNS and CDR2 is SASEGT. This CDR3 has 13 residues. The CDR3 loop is CASSGDRENEQFF. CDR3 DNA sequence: TGTGCCAGCAGTGGAGACAGGGAGAATGAGCAGTTCTTC.

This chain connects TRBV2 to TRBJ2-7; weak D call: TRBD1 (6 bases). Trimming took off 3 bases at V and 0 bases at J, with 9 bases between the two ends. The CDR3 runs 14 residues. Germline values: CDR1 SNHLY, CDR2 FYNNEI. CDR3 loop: CASSEADSSYEQYF. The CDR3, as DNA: TGTGCCAGCAGTGAGGCGGACAGCTCCTACGAGCAGTACTTC.

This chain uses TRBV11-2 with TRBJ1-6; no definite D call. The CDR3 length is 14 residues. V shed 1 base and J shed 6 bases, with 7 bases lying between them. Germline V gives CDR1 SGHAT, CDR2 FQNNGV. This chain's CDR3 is CASSLVQINSPLHF. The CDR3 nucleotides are TGTGCCAGCAGCTTAGTACAGATTAATTCACCCCTCCACTTT.

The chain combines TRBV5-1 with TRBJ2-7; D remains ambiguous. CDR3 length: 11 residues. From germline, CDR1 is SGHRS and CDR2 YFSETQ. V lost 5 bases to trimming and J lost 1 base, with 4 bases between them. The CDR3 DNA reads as TGCGCCAGCAGTACATCCTACGAGCAGTACTTC. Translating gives CASSTSYEQYF.

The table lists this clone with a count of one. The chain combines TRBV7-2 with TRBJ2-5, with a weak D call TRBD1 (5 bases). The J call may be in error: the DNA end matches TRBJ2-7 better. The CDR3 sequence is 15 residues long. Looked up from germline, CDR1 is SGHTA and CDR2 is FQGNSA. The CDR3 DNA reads TGTGCCAGCAGCTTCCAAGACAGAGTACTATACGAGCAGTACTTC. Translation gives CASSFQDRVLYEQYF.

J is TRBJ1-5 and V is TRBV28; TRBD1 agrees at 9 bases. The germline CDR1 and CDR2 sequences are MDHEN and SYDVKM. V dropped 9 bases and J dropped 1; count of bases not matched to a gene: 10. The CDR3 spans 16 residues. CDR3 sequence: CASTGGGLRSNQPQHF. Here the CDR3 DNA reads TGTGCCAGTACAGGGGGCGGTCTAAGGAGCAATCAGCCCCAGCATTTT. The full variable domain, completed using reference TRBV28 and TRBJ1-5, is DVKVTQSSRYLVKRTGEKVFLECVQDMDHENMFWYRQDPGLGLRLIYFSYDVKMKEKGDIPEGYSVSREKKERFSLILESASTNQTSMYLCASTGGGLRSNQPQHFGDGTRLSIL.

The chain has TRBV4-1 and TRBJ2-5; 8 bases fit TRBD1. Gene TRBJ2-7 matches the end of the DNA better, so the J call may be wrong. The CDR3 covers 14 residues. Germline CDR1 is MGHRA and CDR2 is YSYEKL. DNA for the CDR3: TGCGCCAGCAGCCAAGACAGGGGGCTGTACGAGCAGTACTTC. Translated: CASSQDRGLYEQYF.

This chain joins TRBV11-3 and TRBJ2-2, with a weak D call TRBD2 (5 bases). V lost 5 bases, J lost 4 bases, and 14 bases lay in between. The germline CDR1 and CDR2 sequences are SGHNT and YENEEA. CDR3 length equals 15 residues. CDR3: CASSRAGVSTGELFF. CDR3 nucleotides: TGTGCCAGCAGCCGGGCCGGGGTTAGCACCGGGGAGCTGTTTTTT.